The rows below give T cell receptor beta chains drawn from one sample of a study of cytomegalovirus exposure and HLA in healthy donors. This table comes from immunoSEQ multiplex PCR, and its TCRdb copy is limited to in-frame clones, with some not included. The table lists about 90,000 clones, around 78% of them singletons. The sample was PBMCs. The receptors stem from a man in his thirties or forties in good health and CMV-seronegative. The CDR3 runs from the conserved cysteine through the conserved F or W. The order of the fields is D gene, clone size, J gene, V gene, CDR3 protein, CDR3 DNA. The D gene is left open where the match is weak. Clone size is given for some rows only: seen once, a few or many times, or a class if the clone is expanded.

>.|.|TRBJ2-3|TRBV11-1
CASSSGQSTDTQYF
TGTGCCAGCAGCTCGGGACAAAGCACAGATACGCAGTATTTT
>TRBD2|.|TRBJ2-1|TRBV19
CASSRASGTYNEQFF
TGTGCCAGTAGTAGGGCTAGCGGGACGTACAATGAGCAGTTCTTC
>.|few|TRBJ2-7|TRBV5-4
CASSHGQSYEQYF
TGTGCCAGCAGCCACGGACAGAGCTACGAGCAGTACTTC
>TRBD1|.|TRBJ2-7|TRBV5-6
CASSWGTGGGEQYF
TGTGCCAGCAGCTGGGGGACAGGGGGCGGCGAGCAGTACTTC
>.|.|TRBJ1-2|TRBV15
CATSRDWANTGYTF
TGTGCCACCAGCAGAGATTGGGCAAACACTGGCTACACCTTC
>.|.|TRBJ1-5|TRBV2
CASSEGTDSNQPQHF
TGTGCCAGCAGTGAAGGGACAGATAGCAATCAGCCCCAGCATTTT
>TRBD2|.|TRBJ2-1|TRBV27
CASSLLTSGAEWAEQFF
TGTGCCAGCAGTTTACTGACTAGCGGGGCGGAGTGGGCTGAGCAGTTCTTC
>TRBD1|many|TRBJ1-5|TRBV10-2
CASSPGQGAYSNQPQHF
TGCGCCAGCAGTCCGGGACAGGGGGCTTACAGCAATCAGCCCCAGCATTTT
>.|once|TRBJ1-3|TRBV7-8
CASSLRGFSSGNTIYF
TGTGCCAGCAGCTTAAGAGGATTTAGCTCTGGAAACACCATATATTTT
>TRBD1|.|TRBJ2-2|TRBV9
CASSATGGDHGELFF
TGTGCCAGCAGCGCAACAGGGGGCGATCACGGGGAGCTGTTTTTT
>TRBD2|.|TRBJ2-3|TRBV28
CASSSGLAGYTDTQYF
TGTGCCAGCAGTTCGGGACTAGCGGGATACACAGATACGCAGTATTTT
>.|.|TRBJ2-4|TRBV5-6
CASSSLRAQNIQYF
TGTGCCAGCAGCTCGCTGCGCGCCCAAAACATTCAGTACTTC
>TRBD2|.|TRBJ2-7|TRBV9
CASSPGGGSYEQYF
TGTGCCAGCAGCCCCGGGGGGGGGTCCTACGAGCAGTACTTC
>.|.|TRBJ2-3|TRBV5-1
CASSPHSGFTDTQYF
TGCGCCAGCAGTCCTCATAGCGGTTTTACAGATACGCAGTATTTT
>TRBD1|.|TRBJ1-3|TRBV27
CASSITGGSGNTIYF
TGTGCCAGCAGTATCACAGGGGGCTCTGGAAACACCATATATTTT
>.|few|TRBJ1-2|TRBV5-6
CASSYATAFYGYTF
TGTGCCAGCAGCTATGCGACAGCTTTTTATGGCTACACCTTC
>TRBD1|few|TRBJ1-1|TRBV7-9
CASENRDRRKTEAFF
TGTGCCAGCGAGAACCGGGACAGGAGGAAAACTGAAGCTTTCTTT
>TRBD2|.|TRBJ2-1|TRBV25-1
CASSGGDVEQFF
TGTGCCAGCAGCGGGGGGGATGTGGAGCAGTTCTTC
>.|once|TRBJ2-2|TRBV7-3
CASSTGTRGTGELFF
TGTGCCAGCAGTACCGGGACAAGGGGGACCGGGGAGCTGTTTTTT
>.|.|TRBJ2-2|TRBV7-9
CASTPHNRGYTGELFF
TGTGCCAGCACCCCACACAACCGGGGGTACACCGGGGAGCTGTTTTTT